This TCR beta chain was recovered during a study of regulatory T cells in long-lasting Graves disease. Library construction for TCR beta used iRepertoire HTBI primers and Arm-PCR of CDR3 regions. TCRdb re-derived calls from the multiplex PCR reads in MiXCR, one entry per CDR3 protein. The profile covers 350,000 to 500,000 distinct CDR3 sequences, with around 23% appearing a single time and roughly an eighth taken by the ten largest. This clonotype showed up many times. Its antigen is not identified. Study-wide findings and caveats: Having only a small sample size may have limited accuracy.

V lost 0 bases and J lost 3, with 14 bases in between. The CDR3 sequence is 16 residues long. The V gene's germline CDR1 is LNHNV and CDR2 YYDKDF (reference sequence). Time point here: persistent/refractory GD, antithyroid drugs over 5 years with positive TRAb. Preparation of the TCR library used RNA extracted from PBMCs. This specimen consisted of peripheral blood mononuclear cells (PBMCs), obtained when the disease was refractory, from a patient treated with antithyroid drugs. The V and J genes are TRBV15 and TRBJ1-2, with D unresolved. The TCR sequence derives from a female donor with Graves disease. The CDR3 sequence is CATSRDPYSDYYGYTF. The CDR3 nucleotides read TGTGCCACCAGCAGAGATCCTTACAGTGACTACTATGGCTACACCTTC.